This entry lists 19 T cell receptor beta chains sequenced from one sample in a study of response to subunit inactivated influenza vaccine (dated by TCRdb to 2016 to 2019). The method behind the library was RT-PCR. For sequencing, an Illumina HiSeq 2500 was employed. TCRdb trimmed the raw reads at Q25, called clones with MiXCR and kept productive beta chains. Each CDR3 protein appears once, grouped with its most common genes and DNA. Recorded for this sample are fewer than 700,000 distinct CDR3 sequences; around 13% of them occurred a single time. About 12% of the sample lies in the top ten. Per the publication, the time point label means: around 42 days after influenza vaccine administration. Sequenced material: PBMCs from blood, taken roughly 48 days after vaccination. These receptors were collected from a man between 45 and 60 years old who received an inactivated influenza vaccine. Donor details come from another sample of the same person, matched by shared clones.

This clonotype was detected many times. This chain links TRBV7-6 with TRBJ1-1; D perhaps matches TRBD1 (5 bases). CDR3 size: 14 residues. CDR1 and CDR2 from the germline V gene are SGHVS and FNYEAQ. Trimming removed 2 bases at V and 4 bases at J, with 11 bases between. The CDR3 region has the DNA TGTGCCAGCAGCTTAACCCGACAGACCACTGAAGCTTTCTTT. Protein: CASSLTRQTTEAFF.

The sample holds many counts of this clonotype. Mismatch with germline at one junction end may stem from a read error. The genes are TRBV5-1 and TRBJ2-5; tentatively, D is TRBD2 (6 bases). CDR1 is SGHRS, CDR2 YFSETQ, per germline. CDR3 length equals 13 residues. CDR3 residues: CASSLAGLETQYF. CDR3 bases: TGTGCCAGCAGTTTGGCGGGGTTGGAGACCCAGTACTTC.

The chain carries TRBV18 and TRBJ2-3; 7 bases map to TRBD2. The length of the CDR3 is 17 residues. V was clipped by 4 bases and J by 1 base; unmatched bases: 11. Germline V gives CDR1 KGHSH, CDR2 LQKENI. The CDR3 DNA is TGTGCCAGCTCACGCAGCGGGACGTCCGGTGGCACAGATACGCAGTATTTT. It specifies CASSRSGTSGGTDTQYF.

This rearrangement joins TRBV12-3 or TRBV12-4 to TRBJ2-7; D uncertain. This CDR3 contains 13 residues. With 8 bases removed from V and 3 bases from J, the gap between germline ends came to 14 bases. The CDR3 reads CASGEYPLYEQYF. CDR3 coding DNA: TGTGCCAGCGGTGAATACCCCCTCTACGAGCAGTACTTC.

This clonotype showed up just a few times. V and J are TRBV21-1 and TRBJ2-2; no DNA check was done on the table's D call, TRBD2. TRBV21-1 is listed as a pseudogene. The CDR3 covers 18 residues. In DNA, the CDR3 is TGTGCCAGCAGCAAAAAAGAAAGACTAGCGGGGGACACCGGGGAGCTGTTTTTT. As protein: CASSKKERLAGDTGELFF.

This clonotype appeared a few times. This chain uses TRBV7-8 with TRBJ2-7, with 7 positions matching TRBD2. Per the germline V gene, CDR1 is SGHVS and CDR2 is FQNEAQ. The CDR3 consists of 16 residues. V trimming: 5 bases; J trimming: 2 bases; junction bases outside the gene matches: 12. This chain's CDR3 is CASSPPRVAGTYEQYF. The DNA for the CDR3 is TGTGCCAGCAGCCCTCCTAGGGTAGCGGGTACCTACGAGCAGTACTTC. The full variable domain, with the rest looked up from reference TRBV7-8 and TRBJ2-7, is GAGVSQSPRYKVAKRGQDVALRCDPISGHVSLFWYQQALGQGPEFLTYFQNEAQLDKSGLPSDRFFAERPEGSVSTLKIQRTQQEDSAVYLCASSPPRVAGTYEQYFGPGTRLTVT.

The gene calls are TRBV27 and TRBJ1-6, with 10 bases lining up with TRBD1. J gave up 9 bases and V 5 bases, and 4 bases lay outside the gene matches. CDR3 length: 14 residues. The germline CDR1 and CDR2 sequences are MNHEY and SMNVEV (reference sequence). The CDR3 protein is CASSGGTGASPLHF. CDR3 in DNA: TGTGCCAGCAGTGGAGGGACAGGGGCTTCACCCCTCCACTTT.

The chain is built from TRBV9 and TRBJ1-2, with a possible D match to TRBD1 (5 bases). Germline V CDR1 and CDR2: SGDLS, YYNGEE. The CDR3 loop spans 15 amino acids. The V end lost 4 bases, the J end lost 4 bases, and 17 bases lay between the germline ends. The CDR3 loop reads CASSPHMDTSYGYTF. CDR3 DNA sequence: TGTGCCAGCAGCCCCCACATGGACACGAGCTATGGCTACACCTTC.

This clonotype was seen a few times. The chain joins TRBV12-3 or TRBV12-4 to TRBJ1-3; 8 positions match TRBD1. After removal of 4 bases from V and 5 bases from J, the junction contained 7 bases not matched to a gene. This CDR3 contains 15 residues. The chain's CDR3 is CASSSSRQGRNTIYF. The CDR3 DNA reads as TGTGCCAGCAGTTCCAGCCGACAGGGGAGAAACACCATATATTTT.

A few counts support this clonotype. The chain is built from TRBV19 and TRBJ2-3; D could derive from TRBD1 or TRBD2 (5 bases each). The ends were cut back, 5 bases at V and 2 bases at J, with 8 bases in the middle. This CDR3 has 13 residues. The V gene's germline CDR1 is LNHDA and CDR2 SQIVND (reference sequence). CDR3 sequence: CASSGGYTDTQYF. The CDR3 bases are TGTGCCAGTAGTGGGGGTTACACAGATACGCAGTATTTT.

DNA for the CDR3: TGTGCCAGCAGCCAAGATCTTTTTGGGGTACGGGAGACCCAGTACTTC. Protein: CASSQDLFGVRETQYF. V gene TRBV3-1 combines with J gene TRBJ2-5; D is unclear. The germline CDR1 and CDR2 sequences are LGHDT and YNNKEL (reference sequence). This CDR3 contains 16 residues. V gave up 0 bases and J gave up 5 bases, with 16 bases separating them.

This clonotype was seen repeatedly, ten times or more. This chain links TRBV28 with TRBJ2-5, with 12 bases matching TRBD2. Germline V gives CDR1 MDHEN, CDR2 SYDVKM. V was pared by 6 bases and J by 5 bases, with 4 bases of the junction left unmatched. The length of the CDR3 is 14 residues. The chain's CDR3 is CASSRLAGVETQYF. As DNA, the CDR3 is TGTGCCAGCAGCCGACTAGCGGGAGTTGAGACCCAGTACTTC.

This chain connects TRBV12-3 or TRBV12-4 to TRBJ1-1; a weak D match, TRBD1 (5 bases). V was shortened by 7 bases and J by 5 bases, with 20 bases between the two germline ends. CDR3 length: 15 amino acids. CDR3 bases: TGTGCCAGCACCCGAGCCGGGGGAGGAGGAACTGAAGCTTTCTTT. It translates to CASTRAGGGGTEAFF.

This clonotype was observed a handful of times. This chain joins TRBV7-2 and TRBJ1-1; unclear D gene. The CDR3 loop spans 13 amino acids. Germline CDR1 and CDR2: SGHTA and FQGNSA. V was shortened by 2 bases and J by 5 bases, with 9 bases between the two germline ends. CDR3 DNA: TGTGCCAGCAGCTTACAACAGCGGACTGAAGCTTTCTTT. Its translation: CASSLQQRTEAFF.

This clonotype was counted at least ten times. V is TRBV20-1 and J is TRBJ1-1, with D uncertain. The CDR3 runs 12 residues. Per the germline V gene, CDR1 is DFQATT and CDR2 is SNEGSKA (reference sequence). V lost 0 bases, J lost 2 bases, and 4 bases lay in between. CDR3 residues: CSAREGNTEAFF. In nucleotides, the CDR3 is TGCAGTGCTAGAGAAGGAAACACTGAAGCTTTCTTT.

This rearrangement joins TRBV6-1 to TRBJ2-2, with D maybe TRBD2 (6 bases). Trimming removed 8 bases from V and 1 base from J, with 11 bases in between. From germline, CDR1 is MNHNS and CDR2 SASEGT. The length of the CDR3 is 14 residues. CDR3 DNA sequence: TGTGCCAGCCGGAGGGGAATGAACACCGGGGAGCTGTTTTTT. This codes for CASRRGMNTGELFF.

The sample holds a few counts of this clonotype. The gene calls are TRBV7-9 and TRBJ2-2, with no clear D. Germline lookup yields CDR1 SEHNR and CDR2 FQNEAQ (reference sequence). V was shortened by 2 bases and J by 9 bases, with 4 bases between the two germline ends. The CDR3 covers 11 residues. The CDR3 coding sequence is TGTGCCAGCAGCTTACTTTGGGAGCTGTTTTTT. Translation gives CASSLLWELFF.

This clonotype was seen at least ten times. This chain links TRBV20-1 with TRBJ2-7; D possibly matches TRBD1 or TRBD2 (6 bases each). With 3 bases removed from V and 2 bases from J, the gap between germline ends came to 14 bases. This CDR3 contains 14 residues. The germline V gene has CDR1 DFQATT and CDR2 SNEGSKA (reference sequence). The CDR3 spells CSASGGLLTYEQYF. In DNA form, the CDR3 reads TGCAGTGCTAGCGGGGGCTTACTAACCTACGAGCAGTACTTC.

The chain joins TRBV20-1 to TRBJ1-5; a weak D match, TRBD1 (5 bases). V lost 3 bases and J 1 base, leaving 7 bases between the germline ends. The CDR3 has 13 residues. In germline, CDR1 is DFQATT, CDR2 SNEGSKA (reference sequence). The CDR3 here is CSASGASNQPQHF. DNA of the CDR3: TGCAGTGCTAGTGGGGCGAGCAATCAGCCCCAGCATTTT.